The 5 T cell receptor beta chains reported below all come from one sample, sequenced in a study of multiple sclerosis patients with progressive multifocal leukoencephalopathy. Time point meaning: about 6 months of natalizumab therapy. Profiling relied on immunoSEQ multiplex PCR, and the TCRdb table lists in-frame clones only, not all of them. Of tens of thousands of clones in the sample, roughly 91% are singletons; the top ten hold approximately 1.6%. The sample here was PBMCs, taken from a patient treated with natalizumab. These receptors all stem from a human donor with multiple sclerosis.

This chain links TRBV28 with TRBJ1-2; 10 nucleotides match TRBD1. The CDR3 sequence is 16 residues long. V was clipped by 5 bases and J by 1 base; unmatched bases: 7. The germline CDR1 and CDR2 sequences are MDHEN and SYDVKM. The CDR3 DNA reads TGTGCCAGCAGTCCGAGCGGGACAGGGGATAACTATGGCTACACCTTC. This translates into CASSPSGTGDNYGYTF.

This clone was counted between two and nine times. The genes are TRBV5-4 and TRBJ2-3, with 10 bases lining up with TRBD1. The CDR3 consists of 15 residues. The J segment lost 4 bases and the V segment lost 4 bases, leaving 6 bases of the junction unmatched. CDR1 is SGHNT, CDR2 YYREEE, per germline (reference sequence). CDR3 sequence: CASSPTGGVADTQYF. CDR3 bases: TGTGCCAGCAGCCCGACAGGGGGCGTCGCAGATACGCAGTATTTT.

This chain connects TRBV7-6 to TRBJ2-1; 9 bases match TRBD2. V lost 5 bases to trimming and J lost 9 bases; unmatched junction nucleotides: 5. CDR1 is SGHVS, CDR2 FNYEAQ, per germline. The CDR3 covers 13 residues. CDR3 region: CASSPRLAAEQFF. Written as DNA, the CDR3 is TGTGCCAGCAGCCCGCGACTAGCGGCTGAGCAGTTCTTC.

The chain uses TRBV2 and TRBJ1-1; no reliable D call. CDR1 SNHLY and CDR2 FYNNEI come from the germline V gene. V was clipped by 8 bases and J by 3 bases, with 4 bases between them. This CDR3 is 10 amino acids long. The CDR3 here is CASRHTEAFF. The CDR3 nucleotides read TGTGCCAGCCGTCACACTGAAGCTTTCTTT.

The V and J genes are TRBV10-3 and TRBJ2-2; TRBD2 matches at 9 bases. Trimming cost V 0 bases and J 6 bases; bases outside gene matches: 2. This CDR3 is 15 amino acids long. Per the germline V gene, CDR1 is ENHRY and CDR2 is SYGVKD. The CDR3 DNA is TGTGCCATCAGTGAGTCGGCTAGCGGGGCCGGGGAGCTGTTTTTT. As protein: CAISESASGAGELFF.